The 8 T cell receptor beta chains in this list originate from one sample, sequenced in a study of cytomegalovirus exposure and HLA in healthy donors. PCR was performed using 60 Vbeta and 13 Jbeta primers. Using immunoSEQ multiplex PCR, the repertoire was profiled, and TCRdb retains in-frame clones only, with some absent. The table has approximately 130,000 clones, approximately 85% seen once; the top ten hold about 6.7%. The sample consisted of PBMCs. Every receptor here comes from a woman aged 25-40 years in good health and CMV-seropositive.

The J gene is TRBJ1-6, the V gene TRBV12-5; D uncertain. Deletions cut 0 bases from V and 5 bases from J, with 20 bases between. Per germline, CDR1 LGHNT and CDR2 FRNRAP. The CDR3 is 19 amino acids. CDR3 sequence: CASGLVTRRRMMNNSPLHF. CDR3 DNA: TGTGCTAGTGGTTTGGTAACGAGGAGACGGATGATGAATAATTCACCCCTCCACTTT.

The rearrangement joins TRBV5-1 to TRBJ2-7; 13 positions match TRBD2. CDR1 is SGHRS and CDR2 is YFSETQ in the germline V gene. The CDR3 runs 15 residues. V shed 3 bases and J 7 bases; nucleotides not matched to a gene: 7. Here the CDR3 reads CASSSLAGGPGEQYF. CDR3 nucleotide sequence: TGCGCCAGCAGCTCACTAGCGGGAGGGCCGGGAGAGCAGTACTTC. The full variable domain, in which reference TRBV5-1 and TRBJ2-7 provide the parts outside the CDR3, is KAGVTQTPRYLIKTRGQQVTLSCSPISGHRSVSWYQQTPGQGLQFLFEYFSETQRNKGNFPGRFSGRQFSNSRSEMNVSTLELGDSALYLCASSSLAGGPGEQYFGPGTRLTVT.

This clone appeared a single time. This rearrangement joins TRBV5-4 to TRBJ1-2; no firm D call. V lost 0 bases and J 4 bases, leaving 13 bases between the germline ends. Germline CDR1 is SGHNT and CDR2 is YYREEE (reference sequence). The CDR3 extends over 15 amino acids. The CDR3 nucleotides read TGTGCCAGCAGCTTGGGTAGCTCCGGTGGCTATGGCTACACCTTC. Amino acids: CASSLGSSGGYGYTF. Complete variable domain (other parts from reference TRBV5-4 and TRBJ1-2): ETGVTQSPTHLIKTRGQQVTLRCSSQSGHNTVSWYQQALGQGPQFIFQYYREEENGRGNFPPRFSGLQFPNYSSELNVNALELDDSALYLCASSLGSSGGYGYTFGSGTRLTVV.

The chain is built from TRBV7-2 and TRBJ2-1; TRBD2 aligns across 12 bases. Germline V gene lookup returns CDR1 SGHTA and CDR2 FQGNSA. The CDR3 runs to 18 residues. V shed 3 bases and J 10 bases; nucleotides not matched to a gene: 16. The CDR3 bases are TGTGCCAGCAGCTTCGGTCGGCCGGGACTAGCGGGTTTAAAGGAGCAGTTCTTC. Protein: CASSFGRPGLAGLKEQFF.

The chain is built from TRBV5-1 and TRBJ1-1, with TRBD1 matching over 8 bases. Trimming took 2 bases from V and 5 from J; bases not matched to a gene: 17. The germline CDR1 and CDR2 sequences are SGHRS and YFSETQ. The CDR3 is 18 residues long. The CDR3 here is CASSFHSILSRGRTEAFF. The CDR3 DNA follows: TGCGCCAGCAGCTTCCACTCAATCCTTTCCAGGGGGCGAACTGAAGCTTTCTTT.

V is TRBV10-1 and J is TRBJ2-2, with 12 bases that match TRBD2. This CDR3 is built from 13 residues. The germline gives CDR1 WNHNN, CDR2 SYGVQD (reference sequence). Trimming took 8 bases from V and 5 from J; bases not matched to a gene: 0. CDR3 nucleotide sequence: TGCGCCAGCGGACTAGCGGGAACCGGGGAGCTGTTTTTT. Encoded protein: CASGLAGTGELFF.

V and J are TRBV30 and TRBJ2-1, with TRBD2 as a possible D gene (5 bases). Trimming took 1 base from V and 8 from J, leaving 9 bases between them. The CDR3 has 12 amino acids. CDR1 and CDR2 from the germline V gene are GTSNPN and SVGIG (reference sequence). The DNA for the CDR3 is TGTGCCTGGAGTGGCGGAGGCCATGAGCAGTTCTTC. Its translation is CAWSGGGHEQFF.

The chain links TRBV7-6 to TRBJ2-4; 8 bases line up with TRBD1. The CDR3 extends over 19 amino acids. In germline, CDR1 is SGHVS, CDR2 FNYEAQ. Trimming cost V 6 bases and J 0 bases; bases outside gene matches: 16. The CDR3 sequence is CASRICRQGPTLAKNIQYF. The DNA of the CDR3 is TGTGCCAGCAGGATTTGTAGACAGGGGCCTACTTTAGCCAAAAACATTCAGTACTTC.